This T cell receptor (beta chain) was observed in a study of T cells expressing NK-cell markers. Turning to the study itself: Most of the eight sequenced donors tested HCMV-seropositive; one tested seronegative. Study outcomes and limitations: Among CD8+ T cells from five or six donors, dominant NKG2C+ clonotypes accounted for about 1.0-7.0%.

The CDR3 consists of 13 residues. The germline CDR1 and CDR2 sequences are MNHNS and SASEGT. A note on this clonotype: Its antigen is not identified.

Using the 5' RACE reads, TCRdb records one entry per CDR3 protein without DNA. Here the sample table reports roughly 430,000 distinct CDR3 sequences. Material for sequencing was blood T cells: a sorted CD56 or NKG2C T cell subset, CD4+ or CD8+ T cells, or bulk PBMC T cells (not recorded which). The sequence was collected from a woman aged 18 to 69 in good health. The genes are TRBV6-1 and TRBJ2-5; with no DNA, the TCRdb D assignment of TRBD2 cannot be verified. CDR3 sequence: CASSRGVGATQYF.